This TCR beta chain was observed in a study of blood T cell repertoires in COVID-19. Across the study: COVID-19 samples, acute and convalescent, were from the United States, Italy and Spain. Sources were T cells, B-cell-depleted T cells, or PBMCs; the material itself was cDNA or gDNA.

CDR3 length equals 12 residues. With 3 bases removed from V and 4 bases from J, the gap between germline ends came to 6 bases. The authors' processing: Scientists estimated how many nucleated cells there were by amplifying reference gene primers. Measured with immunoSEQ multiplex PCR; TCRdb has only the in-frame clones, and not every one. Clone size and V and J calls were adopted from that table, with D and trimming inferred from the DNA. The table lists about 400,000 clones, 70% to 90% of them singletons. The source of this sequence is a woman in her twenties or thirties with active or convalescent COVID-19. The V gene is TRBV12-3 or TRBV12-4, the J gene TRBJ1-2; D gene unclear. The source material was peripheral blood. The CDR3 here is CASSLGAYGYTF. For the CDR3, the DNA is TGTGCCAGCAGTTTGGGAGCCTATGGCTACACCTTC.